This T cell receptor (beta chain) was obtained from a study of Graves' ophthalmopathy and Graves' hyperthyroidism. Background on the study: Where ophthalmopathy was absent within 18 months of follow-up, hyperthyroidism was stable.

General study points: Stable hyperthyroidism and ophthalmopathy were told apart by a 13-signature model, which achieved just over 85% sensitivity and approximately 82% specificity.

Amplification of the TCR beta CDR3 regions used RNA transcripts (as template). HTBI primers were employed in first-round RT-PCR, then a second-round multiplex PCR followed. From the multiplex PCR reads, TCRdb called clonotypes with MiXCR, one entry per CDR3 protein. The table lists about 600,000 distinct CDR3 sequences, 35% to 45% of them singletons. The study recruited hyperthyroidism patients aged 18 to 65 who were newly diagnosed, under 2 months' duration. Worth noting for this clonotype: Its antigen is currently unknown.

Input material: peripheral blood or thyroid tissue (not recorded which). This clonotype originated in an adult man with Graves' hyperthyroidism.

CDR3 nucleotides: TGCAGTTACCGGGACTCCTATGGCTACACCTTC. This sequence encodes CSYRDSYGYTF. This sequence joins TRBV29-1 and TRBJ1-2; possible D gene TRBD1, 5 bases. The CDR3 extends over 11 amino acids. Germline CDR1 is SQVTM and CDR2 is ANQGSEA.